Only a few counts were recorded for the clone carrying this TCR beta chain. What it binds is unknown. This specimen comes from a study of T cells after yellow fever vaccination. About the research overall: In the case of low-cell-number fractions, SMART-Seq v4 Ultra Low Input was used for preparation. Findings and limits, study-wide: Booster samples showed a return of most primary-vaccination clones (approximately 96% CD4, over 70% CD8).

TCRdb reprocessed the 5' RACE reads via MiXCR and lists one record per CDR3 protein. The sample contains 400,000 or so distinct CDR3 sequences, 6.2% of which appear only once. This material consisted of PBMCs, taken 5 days after the yellow fever booster vaccination. This sequence was found in a man between 25 and 39 years old who received the YFV17D yellow fever vaccine.

The CDR3 sequence is CASSSDSTYEQYF. For the CDR3, the DNA is TGTGCCAGCAGTTCGGACAGCACCTACGAGCAGTACTTC. The chain has TRBV28 and TRBJ2-7; a possible D gene is TRBD1 (6 bases). This CDR3 comprises 13 residues. The V and J ends lost 4 bases and 2 bases respectively, with 9 bases between them. Germline values: CDR1 MDHEN, CDR2 SYDVKM.